This T cell receptor (beta chain) was profiled in a study of regulatory T cells in long-lasting Graves disease. This clonotype has only a few counts. The germline gene is not matched at one end of the junction; a read error may be the cause. iRepertoire HTBI primers and Arm-PCR of CDR3 regions built TCR beta libraries. TCRdb reprocessed the multiplex PCR reads via MiXCR and lists one record per CDR3 protein. The table includes about 460,000 distinct CDR3 sequences, 11% to 15% detected once. Germline V gene sequence: CDR1 SGHTA, CDR2 FQGNSA. This CDR3 is built from 16 residues. Time point defined: newly diagnosed GD, antithyroid drugs for less than 3 months. The authors made the TCR library using RNA they extracted from PBMCs. These data were also reused for a study on T cells in Graves' hyperthyroidism and ophthalmopathy.

The sequence was obtained from a woman aged 50 to 65 with Graves disease. This chain joins TRBV7-2 and TRBJ2-6; a possible D gene is TRBD2 (5 bases). The sequencing used peripheral blood mononuclear cells (PBMCs), collected at new diagnosis, from a patient treated with antithyroid drugs. CDR3 residues: CASSLARAQGANVLTF. CDR3 DNA: TGTGCCAGCAGCCTAGCCCGGGCGCAAGGGGCCAACGTCCTGACTTTC.